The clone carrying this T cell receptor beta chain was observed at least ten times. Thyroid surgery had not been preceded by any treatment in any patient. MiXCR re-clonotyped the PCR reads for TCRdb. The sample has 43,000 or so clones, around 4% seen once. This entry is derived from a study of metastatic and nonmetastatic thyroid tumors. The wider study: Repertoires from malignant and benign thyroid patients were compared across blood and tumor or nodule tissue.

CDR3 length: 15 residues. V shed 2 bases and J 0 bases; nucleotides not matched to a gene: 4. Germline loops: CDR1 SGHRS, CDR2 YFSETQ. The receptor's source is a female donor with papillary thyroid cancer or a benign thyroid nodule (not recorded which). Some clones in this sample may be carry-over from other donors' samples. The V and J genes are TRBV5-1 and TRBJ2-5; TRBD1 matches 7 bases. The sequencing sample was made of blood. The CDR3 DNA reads TGCGCCAGCAGCTTATTACAGGGGAACCAAGAGACCCAGTACTTC. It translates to CASSLLQGNQETQYF.